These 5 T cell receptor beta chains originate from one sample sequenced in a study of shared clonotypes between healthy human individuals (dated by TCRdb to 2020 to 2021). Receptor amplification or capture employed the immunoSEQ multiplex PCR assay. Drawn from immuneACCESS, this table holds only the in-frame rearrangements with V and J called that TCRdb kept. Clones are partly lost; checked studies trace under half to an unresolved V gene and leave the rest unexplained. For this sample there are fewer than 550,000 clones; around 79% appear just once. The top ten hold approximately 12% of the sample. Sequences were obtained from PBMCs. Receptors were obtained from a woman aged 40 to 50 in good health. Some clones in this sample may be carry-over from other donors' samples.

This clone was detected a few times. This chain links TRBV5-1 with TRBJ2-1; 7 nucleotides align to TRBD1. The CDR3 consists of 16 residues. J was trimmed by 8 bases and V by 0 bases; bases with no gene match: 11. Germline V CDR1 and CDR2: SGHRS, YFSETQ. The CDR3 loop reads CASSLDPSTGTDEQFF. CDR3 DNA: TGCGCCAGCAGCTTGGACCCCTCGACAGGGACCGATGAGCAGTTCTTC.

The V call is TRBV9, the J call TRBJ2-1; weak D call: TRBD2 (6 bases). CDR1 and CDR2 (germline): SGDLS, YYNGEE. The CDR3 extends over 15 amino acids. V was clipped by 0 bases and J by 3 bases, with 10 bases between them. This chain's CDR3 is CASSVVAGHYNEQFF. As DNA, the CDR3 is TGTGCCAGCAGCGTAGTTGCGGGGCACTACAATGAGCAGTTCTTC.

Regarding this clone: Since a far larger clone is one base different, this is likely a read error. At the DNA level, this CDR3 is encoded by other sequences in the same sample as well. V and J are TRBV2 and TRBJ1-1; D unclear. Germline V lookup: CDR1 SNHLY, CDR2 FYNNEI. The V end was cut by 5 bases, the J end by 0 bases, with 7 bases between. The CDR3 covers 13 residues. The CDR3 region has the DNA TGTGCCAGCAGTCCTGACATGAACACTGAAGCTTTCTTT. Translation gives CASSPDMNTEAFF.

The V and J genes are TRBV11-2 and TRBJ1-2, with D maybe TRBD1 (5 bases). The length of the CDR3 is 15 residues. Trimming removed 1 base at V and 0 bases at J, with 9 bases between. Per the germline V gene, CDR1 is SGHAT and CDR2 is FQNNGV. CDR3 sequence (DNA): TGTGCCAGCAGCTTAGCCCCAGGGCCTAACTATGGCTACACCTTC. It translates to CASSLAPGPNYGYTF.

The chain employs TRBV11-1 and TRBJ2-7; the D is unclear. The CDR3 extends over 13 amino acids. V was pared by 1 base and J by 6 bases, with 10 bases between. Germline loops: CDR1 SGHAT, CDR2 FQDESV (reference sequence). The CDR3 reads CASSLEPRAEQYF. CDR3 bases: TGTGCCAGCAGCTTAGAACCCCGGGCCGAGCAGTACTTC.